This entry concerns a single TCR beta chain. The antigen remains undetermined. This sample was taken from a study of T cells in localized non-small cell lung cancer. Libraries were prepared by immunoSEQ multiplex PCR; TCRdb keeps only in-frame clonotypes and omits some of them. The data contain fewer than 90,000 clones, around 82% of them singletons. The germline V gene has CDR1 SGHRS and CDR2 YFSETQ. The CDR3 has 16 amino acids. V was clipped by 4 bases and J by 0 bases, with 16 bases between them. Study-wide results and limits: Among the top 100 tumor clones, a median about 57 appeared in adjacent lung. Greater T cell density in blood accompanied longer overall survival.

This specimen was PBMCs, taken before any cancer treatment. J is TRBJ1-1 and V is TRBV5-1; the D gene is possibly TRBD1 (6 bases). This sequence originates from a man between 40 and 70 years old with stage II squamous cell lung carcinoma. CDR3 amino acids: CASSPGSTGMNTEAFF. The CDR3 bases are TGCGCCAGCAGCCCAGGCTCTACAGGGATGAACACTGAAGCTTTCTTT.